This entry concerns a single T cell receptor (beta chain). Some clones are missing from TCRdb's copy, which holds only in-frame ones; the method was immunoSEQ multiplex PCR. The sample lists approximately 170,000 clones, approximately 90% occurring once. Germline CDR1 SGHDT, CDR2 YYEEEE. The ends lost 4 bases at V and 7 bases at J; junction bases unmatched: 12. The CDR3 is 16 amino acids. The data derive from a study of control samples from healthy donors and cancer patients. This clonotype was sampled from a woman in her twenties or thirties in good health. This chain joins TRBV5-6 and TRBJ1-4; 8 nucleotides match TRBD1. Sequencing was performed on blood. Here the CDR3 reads CASSPQGEAVLEKLFF. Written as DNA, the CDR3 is TGTGCCAGCAGCCCACAGGGGGAGGCGGTTCTTGAAAAACTGTTTTTT. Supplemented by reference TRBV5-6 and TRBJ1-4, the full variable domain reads DAGVTQSPTHLIKTRGQQVTLRCSPKSGHDTVSWYQQALGQGPQFIFQYYEEEERQRGNFPDRFSGHQFPNYSSELNVNALLLGDSALYLCASSPQGEAVLEKLFFGSGTQLSVL.